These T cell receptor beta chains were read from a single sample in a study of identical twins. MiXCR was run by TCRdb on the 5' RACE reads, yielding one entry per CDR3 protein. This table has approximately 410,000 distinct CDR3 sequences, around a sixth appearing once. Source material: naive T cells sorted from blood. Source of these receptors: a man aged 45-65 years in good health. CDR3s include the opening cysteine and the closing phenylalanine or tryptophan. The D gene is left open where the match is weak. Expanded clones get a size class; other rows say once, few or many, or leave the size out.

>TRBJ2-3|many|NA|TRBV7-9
TGTGCCAGCAGCTTAATAAGCGGGAGCACAGATACGCAGTATTTT
CASSLISGSTDTQYF
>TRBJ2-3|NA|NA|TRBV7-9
TGTGCCAGCAGCCGTATAGGGGCTGGGGGCACAGATACGCAGTATTTT
CASSRIGAGGTDTQYF
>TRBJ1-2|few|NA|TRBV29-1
TGCAGCGCCATCACAACAGGGAGCTATGGCTACACCTTC
CSAITTGSYGYTF
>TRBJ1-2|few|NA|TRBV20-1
TGCAGTGCTAGTGGTGGCAAATCTAACTATGGCTACACCTTC
CSASGGKSNYGYTF
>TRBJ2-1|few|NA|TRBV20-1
TGCAGTGCTAGAGATTTGGGGAAGTACAATGAGCAGTTCTTC
CSARDLGKYNEQFF
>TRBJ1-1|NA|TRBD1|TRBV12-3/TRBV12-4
TGTGCCAGCAGTTTAACAGGGGGGGAAACTGAAGCTTTCTTT
CASSLTGGETEAFF
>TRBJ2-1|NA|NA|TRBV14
TGTGCCAGCAGCCTCAAGCGGAGATTTTATAATGAGCAGTTCTTC
CASSLKRRFYNEQFF
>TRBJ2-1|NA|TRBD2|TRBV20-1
TGCAGTGCTAGGAGGACTAGCGGTTCCTACAATGAGCAGTTCTTC
CSARRTSGSYNEQFF
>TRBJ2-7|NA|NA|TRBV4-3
TGCGCCAGCAGCCAAAGCCCCCAAGCGGCCTACGAGCAGTACTTC
CASSQSPQAAYEQYF
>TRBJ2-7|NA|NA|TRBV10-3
TGTGCCATCAGTGATGGGGGGCAGGGTGGATACGAGCAGTACTTC
CAISDGGQGGYEQYF
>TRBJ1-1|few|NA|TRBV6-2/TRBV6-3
TGTGCCAGCAGTCGTAGTTCGGGTCGCACTGAAGCTTTCTTT
CASSRSSGRTEAFF
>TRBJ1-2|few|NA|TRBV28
TGTGCCAGCAGTTCGGAAGGGGGCTACACCTTC
CASSSEGGYTF
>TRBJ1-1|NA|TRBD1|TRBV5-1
TGCGCCAGCAGCTTGGGGACAGGGTGGACTGAAGCTTTCTTT
CASSLGTGWTEAFF
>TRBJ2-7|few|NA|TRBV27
TGTGCCAGCAAAGGGCCCTACGAGCAGTACTTC
CASKGPYEQYF
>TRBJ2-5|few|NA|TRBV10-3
TGTGCCATCAGCCCGATGCAGGGCGCGGAAGAGACCCAGTACTTC
CAISPMQGAEETQYF
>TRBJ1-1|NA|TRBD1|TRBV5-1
TGCGCCAGCAGCTCGGGACAGGGGGTAGGAACTGAAGCTTTCTTT
CASSSGQGVGTEAFF
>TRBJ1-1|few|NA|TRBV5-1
TGCGCCAGCAGCTTGGCCGCTTACACTGAAGCTTTCTTT
CASSLAAYTEAFF
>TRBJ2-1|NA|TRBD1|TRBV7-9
TGTGCCAGCTTAACGGGGACAGGGGACAATGAGCAGTTCTTC
CASLTGTGDNEQFF
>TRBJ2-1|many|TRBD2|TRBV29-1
TGCAGCGTTCAAGGGAGGGGCTCCTACAATGAGCAGTTCTTC
CSVQGRGSYNEQFF
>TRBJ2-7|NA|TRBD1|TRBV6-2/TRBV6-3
TGTGCCAGCAGCCACAGGGGATACGAGCAGTACTTC
CASSHRGYEQYF
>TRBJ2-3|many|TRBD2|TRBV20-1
TGCAGTGCTCGGCGGGGGGGCCTCACAGATACGCAGTATTTT
CSARRGGLTDTQYF
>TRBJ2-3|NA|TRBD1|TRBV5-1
TGCGCCAGCAGCTTGACGTTCGACAGGGGCACGCAGTATTTT
CASSLTFDRGTQYF
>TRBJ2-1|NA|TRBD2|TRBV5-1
TGCGCCAGCAGCCCCGGACTAGCGGGAGCATATGAGCAGTTCTTC
CASSPGLAGAYEQFF
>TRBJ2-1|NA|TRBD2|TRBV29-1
TGCAGCGTTGGAGTAGCGGGAGGCCGCAATGAGCAGTTCTTC
CSVGVAGGRNEQFF
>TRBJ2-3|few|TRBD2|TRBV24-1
TGTGCCACCAGTGATCCGGGGACTAGCGGGGCCACAGATACGCAGTATTTT
CATSDPGTSGATDTQYF
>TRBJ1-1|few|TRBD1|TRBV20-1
TGCAGTGCTAGAAAATACAGGGGAACTGAAGCTTTCTTT
CSARKYRGTEAFF
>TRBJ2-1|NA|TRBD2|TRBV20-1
TGCAGTGCAAGGACTAGCGGGAGAAGCAATGAGCAGTTCTTC
CSARTSGRSNEQFF
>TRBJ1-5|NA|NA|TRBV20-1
TGCAGTGCCTCTGGGCAGCATAGCAATCAGCCCCAGCATTTT
CSASGQHSNQPQHF
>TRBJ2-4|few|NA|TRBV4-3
TGCGCCAGCAGCCAAGATATAGGGAAAAACATTCAGTACTTC
CASSQDIGKNIQYF
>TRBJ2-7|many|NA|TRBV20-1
TGCAGTGCTAGAGCCGGCGGTCCGACAGCCGGGGAGCAGTACTTC
CSARAGGPTAGEQYF
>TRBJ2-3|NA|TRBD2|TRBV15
TGTGCCACCAGCAGAGATAAAGTAGCGGGGGGGCCAGATACGCAGTATTTT
CATSRDKVAGGPDTQYF
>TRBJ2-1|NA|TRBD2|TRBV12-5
TGTGCTAGTGGCCCGACTAGCGGAAACCACAATGAGCAGTTCTTC
CASGPTSGNHNEQFF
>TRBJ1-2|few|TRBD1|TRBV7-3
TGTGCCAGCAGCGTTGCAGGGGGCCAGAACTATGGCTACACCTTC
CASSVAGGQNYGYTF
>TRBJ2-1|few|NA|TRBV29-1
TGCACCTATAGACGGGAGAATGAGCAGTTCTTC
CTYRRENEQFF
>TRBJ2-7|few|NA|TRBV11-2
TGTGCCAGCAGGGGACGGACTTCCAACGAGCAGTACTTC
CASRGRTSNEQYF
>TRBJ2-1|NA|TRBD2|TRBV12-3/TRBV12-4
TGTGCCAGCAGTTTAATGGCGGGGGCCTACAATGAGCAGTTCTTC
CASSLMAGAYNEQFF
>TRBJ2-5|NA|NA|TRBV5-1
TGCGCCAGCAGCTTCAGTGGGATCGAAGAGACCCAGTACTTC
CASSFSGIEETQYF
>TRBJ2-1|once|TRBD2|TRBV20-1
TGCAGTGCTAGAGCTCTAGCGGGGGCCTACAATGAGCAGTTCTTC
CSARALAGAYNEQFF
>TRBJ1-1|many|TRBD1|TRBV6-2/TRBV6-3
TGTGCCAGCAGTTACCCAGGGACAGGGGCTGAGGGCACTGAAGCTTTCTTT
CASSYPGTGAEGTEAFF
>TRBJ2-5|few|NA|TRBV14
TGTGCCAGCAGCCAAGAAGGATGGGGTTGGCAAGAGACCCAGTACTTC
CASSQEGWGWQETQYF
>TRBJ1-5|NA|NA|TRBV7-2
TGTGCCACCAAATCAACGGGCCGGCAGCCCCAGCATTTT
CATKSTGRQPQHF
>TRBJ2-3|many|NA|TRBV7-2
TGTGCCAGCAGCTTAGGTCTGGCAGATACGCAGTATTTT
CASSLGLADTQYF
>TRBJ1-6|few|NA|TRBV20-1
TGCAGTGCTAGAGCGGCAGCTAATTCACCCCTCCACTTT
CSARAAANSPLHF
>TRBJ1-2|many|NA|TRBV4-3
TGCGCCAGCAGCCAAGATGTAGGGAGGGGTGGCTACACCTTC
CASSQDVGRGGYTF
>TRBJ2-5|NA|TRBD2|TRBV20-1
TGCAGTGCTAGTAAAGCTAGCGGGACCCAAGAGACCCAGTACTTC
CSASKASGTQETQYF
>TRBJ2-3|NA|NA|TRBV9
TGTGCCAGCAGCGTGACCCCCCAGGGAGAAGATACGCAGTATTTT
CASSVTPQGEDTQYF
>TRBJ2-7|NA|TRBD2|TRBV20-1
TGCGGAGGGGAGGGGAGCTACGAGCAGTACTTC
CGGEGSYEQYF
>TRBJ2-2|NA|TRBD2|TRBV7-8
TGTGCCAGCAGCGGATGGGCGGGAGGGGACGGGGAGCTGTTTTTT
CASSGWAGGDGELFF
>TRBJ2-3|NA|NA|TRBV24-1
TGTGCCACCAGTGATCCCTCCGGCAGGGTGGCAGATACGCAGTATTTT
CATSDPSGRVADTQYF